This entry describes one T cell receptor (beta chain). This CDR3 region has 16 residues. The germline V gene has CDR1 SGHTA and CDR2 FQGNSA. The V gene end was trimmed by 10 bases and the J gene end by 3 bases; junction bases not matched to a gene: 13. The sample comes from a study of T cells in Graves' hyperthyroidism and ophthalmopathy. Stable Graves' hyperthyroidism denoted no ophthalmopathy progression over 18 months. Patients were excluded because of uncontrolled infection, other autoimmune disease, pregnancy or lactation. RNA transcripts gave rise to amplified TCR beta CDR3 regions. An initial round of RT-PCR targeting the TCR CDR3 relied on the HTBI primer set. In TCRdb, the multiplex PCR reads were re-called with MiXCR into one record per CDR3 protein. The sample contains a few hundred thousand distinct CDR3 sequences, about half of which appear only once.

The chain links TRBV7-2 to TRBJ1-2, with 11 bases aligning to TRBD1. The origin of this receptor is a woman between 18 and 30 years old with Graves' hyperthyroidism. The sequencing sample was made of peripheral blood or thyroid tissue (not recorded which). In DNA, the CDR3 is TGTGCCACCGCGGACAGGGGGCGCGGAAGGGACTATGGCTACACCTTC. Translated: CATADRGRGRDYGYTF. Combining the CDR3 with reference TRBV7-2 and TRBJ1-2 gives the whole variable domain GAGVSQSPSNKVTEKGKDVELRCDPISGHTALYWYRQSLGQGLEFLIYFQGNSAPDKSGLPSDRFSAERTGGSVSTLTIQRTQQEDSAVYLCATADRGRGRDYGYTFGSGTRLTVV.